Listed below are T cell receptor beta chains from one sample, sequenced in a study of tumor-infiltrating lymphocytes in oesophageal squamous cell carcinoma. TCRdb passed the PCR reads through MiXCR, listing each CDR3 protein once. The sample includes 19,000 or so distinct CDR3 sequences, 45% to 50% seen only once; the top ten take around two fifths. The sample taken for sequencing was normal esophageal tissue next to the tumor. The receptors here all came from a female donor with esophageal squamous cell carcinoma. Both conserved end residues are part of each CDR3. D genes are given only for firm matches. Clone size is not always given. Where it is, it says once, few, many or a class for expanded clones.

J,V,size,D,DNA,CDR3
TRBJ2-7,TRBV7-2,few,TRBD2,TGTGCCAGCAGCTTTTCCGGGAGGGCCTACGAGCAGTACTTC,CASSFSGRAYEQYF
TRBJ2-7,TRBV7-2,.,.,TGTGCCAGCAGCGCTACTAGGACGAATGAGCAGTACTTC,CASSATRTNEQYF
TRBJ2-3,TRBV6-6,.,.,TGTGCCAGCAGTCATCTAGCGAGAACGCACGAGCGGTACTTC,CASSHLARTHERYF
TRBJ2-3,TRBV7-8,.,TRBD1,TGTGCCAGCAGCGAGGGACAGGGCCGGACAGATACGCAGTATTTT,CASSEGQGRTDTQYF
TRBJ2-1,TRBV7-3,.,TRBD2,TGTGCCAGCAGCTTAACCTCCCCTAGCGGCAATGAGCAGTTCTTC,CASSLTSPSGNEQFF
TRBJ1-1,TRBV7-9,medium-sized,.,TGTGCCAGCAGCTTAGGCCAGAATACTAGGGAAGCTTTCTTT,CASSLGQNTREAFF
TRBJ2-1,TRBV19,few,.,TGTGCCAGTAGGGAGGATCGGAATGAGCAGTTCTTC,CASREDRNEQFF
TRBJ2-1,TRBV10-1,.,TRBD1,TGCGCCAGCGCCACAGGACAGGGAAGAAATGAGCAGTTCTTC,CASATGQGRNEQFF
TRBJ2-1,TRBV11-1,.,.,TGTGCCAGCAGCTTAGAAACCGGGGGGCGTAGATACAATGAGCAGTTCTTC,CASSLETGGRRYNEQFF
TRBJ2-3,TRBV7-3,medium-sized,.,TGTGCCAGCAGCCCCCTGAAGGATTCCACAGATACGCAGTATTTT,CASSPLKDSTDTQYF
TRBJ2-3,TRBV7-3,.,.,TGTGCCAGCAGCCCCGACAGTTCCACAGATACGCAGTATTTT,CASSPDSSTDTQYF
TRBJ1-2,TRBV2,few,TRBD1,TGTGCCAGCAGTGAAGTTGGGGGGAGGACAGGGGATGGCTACACCTTC,CASSEVGGRTGDGYTF
TRBJ1-2,TRBV20-1,few,.,TGCAGTGCTAGAGTGCAGGGAGGGTATGGCTACACCTTC,CSARVQGGYGYTF
TRBJ2-1,TRBV28,medium-sized,TRBD2,TGTGCCAGCAGTTTAATGACTAGCGGAGCTTACAATGAGCAGTTCTTC,CASSLMTSGAYNEQFF
TRBJ2-1,TRBV10-3,many,.,TGTGCCACCTATCTGGGGGGCCGGGGGGAGCAGTTCTTC,CATYLGGRGEQFF
TRBJ2-1,TRBV28,.,.,TGTGCCAGCAGGGCGAGAGGGGAGCAGTTCTTC,CASRARGEQFF
TRBJ2-1,TRBV7-3,.,.,TGTGCCAGCAGCTTGGGGTCCAGATACAATGAGCAGTTCTTC,CASSLGSRYNEQFF
TRBJ1-5,TRBV5-4,.,.,TGTGCCAGCAGCCTACCAAATCAGCCCCAGCATTTT,CASSLPNQPQHF
TRBJ1-5,TRBV6-1,many,.,TGTGCCAGCAGTTCGGGGACATTTAGCAATCAGCCCCAGCATTTT,CASSSGTFSNQPQHF
TRBJ2-7,TRBV28,.,.,TGTGCCAGCAGTGGTAGCCGGGGATTGGCCTACGAGCAGTACTTC,CASSGSRGLAYEQYF
TRBJ2-5,TRBV10-1,many,TRBD1,TGCGCCAGCAGTGAGGGGACAGACCAAGAGACCCAGTACTTC,CASSEGTDQETQYF
TRBJ2-2,TRBV12-3/TRBV12-4,medium-sized,.,TGTGCCAGCAGTTTCGCGCGGGCAATGAACACCGGGGAGCTGTTTTTT,CASSFARAMNTGELFF
TRBJ1-1,TRBV7-7,medium-sized,TRBD1,TGTGCTGTACAGGGGGCAGCGAAGGACACTGAAGCTTTCTTT,CAVQGAAKDTEAFF